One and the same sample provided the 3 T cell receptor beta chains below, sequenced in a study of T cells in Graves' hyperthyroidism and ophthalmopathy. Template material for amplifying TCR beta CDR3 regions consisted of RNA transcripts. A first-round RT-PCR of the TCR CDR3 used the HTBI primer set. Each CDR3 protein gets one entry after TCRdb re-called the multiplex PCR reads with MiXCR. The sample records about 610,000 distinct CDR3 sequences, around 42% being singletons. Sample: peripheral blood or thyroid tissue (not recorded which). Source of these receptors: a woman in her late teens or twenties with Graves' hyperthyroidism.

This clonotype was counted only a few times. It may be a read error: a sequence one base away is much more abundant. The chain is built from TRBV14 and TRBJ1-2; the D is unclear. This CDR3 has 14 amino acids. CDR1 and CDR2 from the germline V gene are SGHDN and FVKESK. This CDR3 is CAGSQDIGVHGYTF. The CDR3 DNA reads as TGTGCCGGCAGCCAAGATATTGGCGTACATGGCTACACCTTC.

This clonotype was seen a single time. The CDR3 DNA follows: TGTGCCAGCAGTGTCACGGGGGAGGCCAACAATGAGCTGTTTTTT. Its translation is CASSVTGEANNELFF. This chain uses TRBV6-4 with TRBJ2-2, with a tentative D call TRBD2 (6 bases). Trimming took 4 bases from V and 11 from J, leaving 20 bases between them. The germline CDR1 and CDR2 sequences are MRHNA and SNTAGT. CDR3 length: 15 amino acids.

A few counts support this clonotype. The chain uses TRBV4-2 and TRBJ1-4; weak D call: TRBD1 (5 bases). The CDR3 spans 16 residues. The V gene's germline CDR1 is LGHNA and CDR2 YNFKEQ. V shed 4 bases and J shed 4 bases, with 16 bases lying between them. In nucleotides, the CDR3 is TGTGCCAGCAGCCTCCCCCGGGCGGGGGGTAATGAAAAACTGTTTTTT. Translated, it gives CASSLPRAGGNEKLFF.